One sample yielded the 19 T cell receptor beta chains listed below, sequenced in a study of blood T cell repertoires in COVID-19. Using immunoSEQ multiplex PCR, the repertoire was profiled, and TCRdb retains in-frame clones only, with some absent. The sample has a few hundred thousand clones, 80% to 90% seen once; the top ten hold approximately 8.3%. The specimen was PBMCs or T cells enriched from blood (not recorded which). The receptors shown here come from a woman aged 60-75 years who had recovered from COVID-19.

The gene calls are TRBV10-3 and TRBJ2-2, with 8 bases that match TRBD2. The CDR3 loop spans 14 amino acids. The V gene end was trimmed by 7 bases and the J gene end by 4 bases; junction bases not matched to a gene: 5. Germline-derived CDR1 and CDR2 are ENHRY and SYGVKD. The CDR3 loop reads CAIMREVSTGELFF. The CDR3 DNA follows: TGTGCCATCATGCGGGAGGTTAGCACCGGGGAGCTGTTTTTT.

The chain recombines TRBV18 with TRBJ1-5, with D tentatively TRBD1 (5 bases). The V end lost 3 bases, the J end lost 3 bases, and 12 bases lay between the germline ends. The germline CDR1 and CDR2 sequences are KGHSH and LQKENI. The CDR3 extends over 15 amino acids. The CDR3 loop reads CASSPSSGNNQPQHF. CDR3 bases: TGTGCCAGCTCACCGAGTTCAGGGAACAATCAGCCCCAGCATTTT.

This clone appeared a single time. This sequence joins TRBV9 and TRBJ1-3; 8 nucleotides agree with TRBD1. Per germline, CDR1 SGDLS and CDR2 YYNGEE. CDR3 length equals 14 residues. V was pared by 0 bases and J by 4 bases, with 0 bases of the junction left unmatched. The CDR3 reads CASSVGTGGNTIYF. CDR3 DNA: TGTGCCAGCAGCGTAGGGACAGGGGGAAACACCATATATTTT.

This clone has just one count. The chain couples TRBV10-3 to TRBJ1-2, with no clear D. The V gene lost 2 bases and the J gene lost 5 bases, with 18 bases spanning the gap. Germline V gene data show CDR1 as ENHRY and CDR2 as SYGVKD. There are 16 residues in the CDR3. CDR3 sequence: CAISEAVGDPKYGYTF. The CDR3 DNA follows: TGTGCCATCAGTGAGGCTGTGGGCGATCCGAAGTATGGCTACACCTTC.

The CDR3 spells CASRGDRGYNSPLHF. CDR3 in DNA: TGTGCCAGCAGGGGAGACAGGGGCTATAATTCACCCCTCCACTTT. This chain joins TRBV27 and TRBJ1-6; 8 positions agree with TRBD1. V lost 6 bases and J lost 3; bases outside the gene matches: 4. CDR1 and CDR2 (germline): MNHEY, SMNVEV (reference sequence). The CDR3 is 15 residues long.

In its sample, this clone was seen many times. The CDR3 here is CASSPAGAGMEKLFF. In DNA, the CDR3 is TGTGCCAGCAGTCCCGCGGGGGCCGGAATGGAAAAACTGTTTTTT. The chain uses TRBV28 and TRBJ1-4; D is perhaps TRBD1 (6 bases). The CDR3 totals 15 residues. Trimming cost V 5 bases and J 8 bases, with 18 bases left between them. CDR1 is MDHEN, CDR2 SYDVKM, per germline.

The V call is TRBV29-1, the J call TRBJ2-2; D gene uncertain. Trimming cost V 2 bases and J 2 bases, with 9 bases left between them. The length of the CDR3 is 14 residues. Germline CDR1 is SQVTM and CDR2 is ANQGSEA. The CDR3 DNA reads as TGCAGCGTTGAACCCCAGTTAAACACCGGGGAGCTGTTTTTT. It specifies CSVEPQLNTGELFF.

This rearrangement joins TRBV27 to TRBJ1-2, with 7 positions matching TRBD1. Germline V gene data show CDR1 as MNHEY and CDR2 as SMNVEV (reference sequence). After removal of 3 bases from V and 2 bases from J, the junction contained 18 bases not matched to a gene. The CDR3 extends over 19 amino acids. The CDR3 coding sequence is TGTGCCAGCAGTTTTCGGGACCCCATAACAGGGGTCGCAAACTATGGCTACACCTTC. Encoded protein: CASSFRDPITGVANYGYTF.

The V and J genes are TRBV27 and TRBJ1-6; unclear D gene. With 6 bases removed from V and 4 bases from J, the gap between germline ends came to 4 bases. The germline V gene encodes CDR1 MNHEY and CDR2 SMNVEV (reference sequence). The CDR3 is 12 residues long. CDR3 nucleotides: TGTGCCAGCAGACAGTATAATTCACCCCTCCACTTT. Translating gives CASRQYNSPLHF.

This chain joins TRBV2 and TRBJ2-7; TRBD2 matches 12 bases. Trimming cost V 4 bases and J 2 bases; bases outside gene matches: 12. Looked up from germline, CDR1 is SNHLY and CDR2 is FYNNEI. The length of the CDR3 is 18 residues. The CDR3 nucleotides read TGTGCCAGCAGTGTTGCTAGCGGGGGGGCCGGTTCACCCTACGAGCAGTACGTC. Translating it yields CASSVASGGAGSPYEQYV.

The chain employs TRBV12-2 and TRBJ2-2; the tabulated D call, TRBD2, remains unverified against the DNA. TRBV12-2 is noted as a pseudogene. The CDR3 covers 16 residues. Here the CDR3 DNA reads TGTGCAAGTCGCTTAGCGCCAAAGGGAGGAGGCGGGGAGCTGTTTTTT. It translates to CASRLAPKGGGGELFF.

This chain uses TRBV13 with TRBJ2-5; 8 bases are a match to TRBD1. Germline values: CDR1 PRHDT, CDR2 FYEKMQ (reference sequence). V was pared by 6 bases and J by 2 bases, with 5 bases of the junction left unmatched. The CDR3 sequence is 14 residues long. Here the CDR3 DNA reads TGTGCCAGCAGTCCTGGACAGGGACAAGAGACCCAGTACTTC. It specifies CASSPGQGQETQYF.

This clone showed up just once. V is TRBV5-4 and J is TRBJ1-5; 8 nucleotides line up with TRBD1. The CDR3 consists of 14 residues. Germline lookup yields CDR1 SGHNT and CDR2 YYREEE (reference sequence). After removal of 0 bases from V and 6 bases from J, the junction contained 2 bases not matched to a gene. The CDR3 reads CASSLAGTGQPQHF. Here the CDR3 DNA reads TGTGCCAGCAGCTTGGCAGGGACAGGTCAGCCCCAGCATTTT.

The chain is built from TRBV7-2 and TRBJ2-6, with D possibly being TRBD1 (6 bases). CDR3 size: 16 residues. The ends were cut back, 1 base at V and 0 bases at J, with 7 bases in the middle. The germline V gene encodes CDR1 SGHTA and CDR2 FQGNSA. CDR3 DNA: TGTGCCAGCAGCTTAGGGACAGCCTCTGGGGCCAACGTCCTGACTTTC. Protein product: CASSLGTASGANVLTF.

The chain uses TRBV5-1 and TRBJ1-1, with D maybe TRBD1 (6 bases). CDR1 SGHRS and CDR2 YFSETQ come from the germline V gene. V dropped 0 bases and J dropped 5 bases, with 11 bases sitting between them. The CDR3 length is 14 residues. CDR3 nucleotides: TGCGCCAGCAGCTTGGATGGGGGCAGTACTGAAGCTTTCTTT. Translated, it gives CASSLDGGSTEAFF.

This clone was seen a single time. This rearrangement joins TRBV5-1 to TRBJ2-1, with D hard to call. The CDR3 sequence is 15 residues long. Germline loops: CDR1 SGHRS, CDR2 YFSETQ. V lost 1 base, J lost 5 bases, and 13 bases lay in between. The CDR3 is CASSLSLAPDNEQFF. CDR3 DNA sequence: TGCGCCAGCAGCTTGAGCTTAGCACCGGACAATGAGCAGTTCTTC.

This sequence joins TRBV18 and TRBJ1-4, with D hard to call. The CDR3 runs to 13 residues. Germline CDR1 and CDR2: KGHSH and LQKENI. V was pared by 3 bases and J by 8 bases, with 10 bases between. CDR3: CASSPDFTEKLFF. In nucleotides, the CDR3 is TGTGCCAGCTCACCCGACTTCACAGAAAAACTGTTTTTT.

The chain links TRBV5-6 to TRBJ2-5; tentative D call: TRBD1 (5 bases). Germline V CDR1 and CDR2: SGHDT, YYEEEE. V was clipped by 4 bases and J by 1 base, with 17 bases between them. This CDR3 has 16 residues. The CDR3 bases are TGTGCCAGCAGCCGGGCAGGGAAGGGAAGCCAAGAGACCCAGTACTTC. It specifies CASSRAGKGSQETQYF.

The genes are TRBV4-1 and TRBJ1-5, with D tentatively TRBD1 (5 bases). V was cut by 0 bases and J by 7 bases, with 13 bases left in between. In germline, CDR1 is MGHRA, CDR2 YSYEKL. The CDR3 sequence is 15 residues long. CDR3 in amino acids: CASSQDDSPGQPQHF. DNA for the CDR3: TGCGCCAGCAGCCAAGATGACAGTCCCGGGCAGCCCCAGCATTTT.